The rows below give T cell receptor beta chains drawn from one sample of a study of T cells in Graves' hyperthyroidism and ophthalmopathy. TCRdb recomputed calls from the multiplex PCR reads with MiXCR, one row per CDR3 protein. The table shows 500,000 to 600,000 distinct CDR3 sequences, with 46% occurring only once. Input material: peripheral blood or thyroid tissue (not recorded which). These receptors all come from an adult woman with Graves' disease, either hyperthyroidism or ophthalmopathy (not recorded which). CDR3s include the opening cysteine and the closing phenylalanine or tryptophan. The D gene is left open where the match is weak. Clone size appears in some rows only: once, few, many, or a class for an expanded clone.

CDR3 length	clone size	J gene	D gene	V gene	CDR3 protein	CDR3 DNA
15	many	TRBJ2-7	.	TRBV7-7	CASSLAAGASYEQYF	TGTGCTAGCAGCTTAGCGGCAGGGGCCTCCTACGAGCAGTACTTC
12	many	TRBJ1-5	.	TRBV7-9	CASSPRWGPQHF	TGTGCCAGCAGCCCACGTTGGGGGCCCCAGCATTTT
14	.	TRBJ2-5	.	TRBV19	CASAPHGIQETQYF	TGTGCCAGTGCTCCCCACGGAATCCAAGAGACCCAGTACTTC
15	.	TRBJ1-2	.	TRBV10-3	CAISESSGQAKQYTF	TGTGCCATCAGTGAGTCGTCGGGGCAGGCCAAGCAGTACACCTTC
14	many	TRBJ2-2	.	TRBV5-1	CASSWTGEVGELFF	TGCGCCAGCAGCTGGACGGGGGAGGTCGGGGAGCTGTTTTTT
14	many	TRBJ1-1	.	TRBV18	CASSRGQTNTEAFF	TGTGCCAGCTCCCGAGGACAGACGAACACTGAAGCTTTCTTT
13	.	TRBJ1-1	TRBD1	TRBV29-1	CSEISQGGTEAFF	TGCAGCGAGATATCACAGGGGGGAACTGAAGCTTTCTTT
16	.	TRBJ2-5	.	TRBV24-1	CATSDSSREDQETQYF	TGTGCCACCAGTGATTCGAGTCGGGAAGATCAAGAGACCCAGTACTTC
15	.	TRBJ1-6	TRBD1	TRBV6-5	CASSNGQDGGSPLHF	TGTGCCAGCAGTAATGGACAGGATGGTGGTTCACCCCTCCACTTT
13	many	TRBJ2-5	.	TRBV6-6	CASKGPPQETQYF	TGTGCCAGCAAGGGGCCCCCCCAAGAGACCCAGTACTTC
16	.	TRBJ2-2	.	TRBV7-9	CASSQTRVGLTGELFF	TGCGCCAGCAGCCAAACTCGGGTGGGACTTACCGGGGAGCTGTTTTTT
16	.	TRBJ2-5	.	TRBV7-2	CASSLAALRERETQYF	TGTGCCAGCAGCTTAGCGGCTTTAAGGGAGCGAGAGACCCAGTACTTC
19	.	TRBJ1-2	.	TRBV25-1	CASSELGEAAPSANYGYTF	TGTGCCAGCAGTGAATTAGGGGAGGCAGCCCCGTCAGCTAACTATGGCTACACCTTC
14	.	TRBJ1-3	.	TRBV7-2	CASSSPPPGNTIYF	TGTGCCAGCAGCTCCCCCCCCCCTGGAAACACCATATATTTT
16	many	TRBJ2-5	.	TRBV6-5	CASSLRRGTPGGTQYF	TGTGCCAGCAGCCTGCGCCGGGGGACACCAGGGGGGACCCAGTACTTC
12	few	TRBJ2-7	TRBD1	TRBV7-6	CASSDRGNEQYF	TGTGCCAGCAGCGACAGGGGCAACGAGCAGTACTTC
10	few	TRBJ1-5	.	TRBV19	CAGKNQPQHF	TGTGCCGGAAAGAATCAGCCCCAGCATTTT
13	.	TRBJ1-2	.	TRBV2	CASSEGTANSYTF	TGTGCCAGCAGTGAAGGGACAGCTAACTCTTACACCTTC
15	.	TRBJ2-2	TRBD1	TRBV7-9	CASSTGQGLDGELFF	TGTGCCAGCAGTACCGGACAGGGCTTAGACGGGGAGCTGTTTTTT
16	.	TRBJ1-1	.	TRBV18	CASSPGQLGENTEAFF	TGTGCCAGCTCACCTGGACAGCTTGGGGAGAACACTGAAGCTTTCTTT
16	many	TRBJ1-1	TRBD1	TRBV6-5	CASSRTGAGASTEAFF	TGTGCCAGCAGTCGGACAGGGGCGGGGGCGAGCACTGAAGCTTTCTTT
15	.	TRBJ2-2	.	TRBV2	CASKSGTPNTGELFF	TGTGCCAGCAAATCCGGGACACCGAACACCGGGGAGCTGTTTTTT
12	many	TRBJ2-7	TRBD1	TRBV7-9	CASRGQGREQYF	TGTGCCAGCAGGGGACAGGGGCGCGAGCAGTACTTC
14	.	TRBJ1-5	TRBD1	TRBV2	CASDGQGGDQPQHF	TGTGCCAGCGACGGACAGGGGGGCGATCAGCCCCAGCATTTT
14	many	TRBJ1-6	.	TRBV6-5	CASSTGRMDSPLHF	TGTGCCAGCAGTACCGGACGGATGGATTCACCCCTCCACTTT
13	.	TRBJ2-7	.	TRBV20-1	CSGRKQGKGEQYF	TGCAGTGGCAGGAAACAGGGAAAGGGCGAGCAGTACTTC
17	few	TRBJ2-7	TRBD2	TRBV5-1	CASSYRGAGGPVYEQYF	TGCGCCAGCAGCTACCGGGGGGCGGGAGGGCCTGTATACGAGCAGTACTTC
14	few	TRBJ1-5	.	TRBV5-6	CASSWVQGGQPQHF	TGTGCCAGCAGCTGGGTACAGGGCGGACAGCCCCAGCATTTT
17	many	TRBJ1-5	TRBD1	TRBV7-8	CASSSGTDTYSNQPQHF	TGTGCCAGCAGCTCCGGGACAGACACTTATAGCAATCAGCCCCAGCATTTT
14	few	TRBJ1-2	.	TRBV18	CASSRQSSNYGYTF	TGTGCCAGCTCACGACAGAGTAGCAACTATGGCTACACCTTC